This T cell receptor (beta chain) is drawn from a study of CD8+CD57+ T cells in acquired aplastic anemia. Turning to the study itself: Sorted CD4+ and CD8+ cells yielded DNA averaging around 3.2 ug.

Profiles of TCR beta VDJ and CDR3 were generated from a genomic DNA template. TCRdb fed the reads into MiXCR, producing one record per CDR3 protein. The data hold some 45,000 distinct CDR3 sequences, with about 70% observed a single time. V shed 5 bases and J shed 6 bases, with 18 bases lying between them. The germline CDR1 and CDR2 sequences are LNHDA and SQIVND (reference sequence). There are 15 residues in the CDR3. The chain recombines TRBV19 with TRBJ2-3; D tentatively fits TRBD1 or TRBD2 (6 bases each). Sequenced: sorted CD4+, CD8+, or CD8+CD57+ T cells (not recorded which) from PBMCs. This receptor was taken from a human donor in good health, serving as a control. The CDR3 DNA reads TGTGCCAGTAGTTCGGAGAGGGGGGCCGGGGATACGCAGTATTTT. The encoded protein is CASSSERGAGDTQYF.